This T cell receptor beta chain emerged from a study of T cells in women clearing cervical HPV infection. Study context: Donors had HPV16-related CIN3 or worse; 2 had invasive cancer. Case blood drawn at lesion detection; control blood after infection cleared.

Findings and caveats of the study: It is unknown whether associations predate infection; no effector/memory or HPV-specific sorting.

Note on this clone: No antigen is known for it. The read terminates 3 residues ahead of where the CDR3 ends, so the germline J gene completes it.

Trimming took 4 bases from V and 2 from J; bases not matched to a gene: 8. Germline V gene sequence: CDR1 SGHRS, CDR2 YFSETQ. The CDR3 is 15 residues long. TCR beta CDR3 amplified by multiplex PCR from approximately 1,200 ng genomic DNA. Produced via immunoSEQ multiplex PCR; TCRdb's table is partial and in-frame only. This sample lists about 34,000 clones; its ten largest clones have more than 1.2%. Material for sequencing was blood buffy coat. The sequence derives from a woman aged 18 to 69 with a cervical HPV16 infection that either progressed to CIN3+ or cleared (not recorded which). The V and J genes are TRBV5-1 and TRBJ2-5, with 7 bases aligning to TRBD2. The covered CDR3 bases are TGCGCCAGCAGCGGCGGGACTAACCGGCAAGAGACC. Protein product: CASSGGTNRQET. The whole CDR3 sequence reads CASSGGTNRQETQYF.